One sample yielded the 25 T cell receptor beta chains listed below, sequenced in a study of vaccination effects on CD4 cells after COVID-19. The assay was immunoSEQ multiplex PCR, and TCRdb's table has in-frame clones only and misses some. The sample includes about 41,000 clones, more than 60% of them seen just once. Peptide-pool stimulation followed by sequencing identified expanded antigen-specific CD4+ clonotypes in the ViraFEST assay. The authors isolated CD4+ T cells after around 11 days of culture. Each vaccine recipient was nucleocapsid antibody negative and had no prior SARS-CoV-2 infection. These receptors lack a known antigen. Material: CD4+ T cells from PBMCs cultured with HCoV-OC43 spike peptides, obtained before COVID-19 vaccination. Subset given: HCoV-OC43 spike overlapping peptide pool stimulation. The receptors stem from a human donor who received a COVID-19 vaccine.

This chain joins TRBV4-1 and TRBJ2-3; D is possibly TRBD1 (6 bases). V was shortened by 3 bases and J by 5 bases, with 15 bases between the two germline ends. Germline values: CDR1 MGHRA, CDR2 YSYEKL. The length of the CDR3 is 15 residues. The chain's CDR3 is CASSQNRVREDTQYF. The CDR3, as DNA: TGCGCCAGCAGCCAGAACAGGGTTAGGGAAGATACGCAGTATTTT.

V is TRBV5-1 and J is TRBJ1-1; no reliable D call. The CDR3 is 15 amino acids. Germline V gene lookup returns CDR1 SGHRS and CDR2 YFSETQ. V lost 4 bases and J 1 base, leaving 14 bases between the germline ends. CDR3 residues: CASSTLQPPNTEAFF. Written as DNA, the CDR3 is TGCGCCAGCAGCACACTACAGCCACCGAACACTGAAGCTTTCTTT.

The chain carries TRBV28 and TRBJ1-1, with D maybe TRBD1 (5 bases). This CDR3 has 15 residues. Germline V gene data show CDR1 as MDHEN and CDR2 as SYDVKM. The V gene lost 6 bases and the J gene lost 6 bases, with 20 bases spanning the gap. CDR3 DNA sequence: TGTGCCAGCAGGACCCCCCGTCAGGGTAGAGCTGAAGCTTTCTTT. This sequence encodes CASRTPRQGRAEAFF. The whole variable domain, filled in from reference TRBV28 and TRBJ1-1, reads DVKVTQSSRYLVKRTGEKVFLECVQDMDHENMFWYRQDPGLGLRLIYFSYDVKMKEKGDIPEGYSVSREKKERFSLILESASTNQTSMYLCASRTPRQGRAEAFFGQGTRLTVV.

The genes are TRBV9 and TRBJ2-7; D uncertain. V lost 4 bases, J lost 2 bases, and 10 bases lay in between. Germline V gene sequence: CDR1 SGDLS, CDR2 YYNGEE. The CDR3 is made up of 13 amino acids. The CDR3 DNA reads TGTGCCAGCAGCCCCTCCTTCACCTACGAGCAGTACTTC. Protein sequence: CASSPSFTYEQYF.

The V call is TRBV5-4, the J call TRBJ2-1; 9 bases match TRBD1. CDR3 length: 16 residues. The germline CDR1 and CDR2 sequences are SGHNT and YYREEE (reference sequence). V lost 4 bases and J lost 2; bases outside the gene matches: 7. The CDR3 loop is CASSAGQGSPYNEQFF. The CDR3 region has the DNA TGTGCCAGCAGCGCCGGACAGGGGTCCCCCTACAATGAGCAGTTCTTC. The whole variable domain, filled in from reference TRBV5-4 and TRBJ2-1, reads ETGVTQSPTHLIKTRGQQVTLRCSSQSGHNTVSWYQQALGQGPQFIFQYYREEENGRGNFPPRFSGLQFPNYSSELNVNALELDDSALYLCASSAGQGSPYNEQFFGPGTRLTVL.

The chain recombines TRBV2 with TRBJ2-7, with D perhaps TRBD1 or TRBD2 (5 bases each). The germline V and J ends were trimmed by 8 bases and 0 bases, with 14 bases remaining between them. The CDR3 contains 14 residues. CDR1 and CDR2 from the germline V gene are SNHLY and FYNNEI. For the CDR3, the DNA is TGTGCCAGCGCGGCTGGGGGAAGCTCCTACGAGCAGTACTTC. This codes for CASAAGGSSYEQYF. Complete variable domain (other parts from reference TRBV2 and TRBJ2-7): EPEVTQTPSHQVTQMGQEVILRCVPISNHLYFYWYRQILGQKVEFLVSFYNNEISEKSEIFDDQFSVERPDGSNFTLKIRSTKLEDSAMYFCASAAGGSSYEQYFGPGTRLTVT.

The rearrangement uses TRBV2 and TRBJ2-7; 9 positions match TRBD1. The CDR3 sequence is 15 residues long. The junction had 5 bases not matched to a gene; V was cut back by 5 bases and J by 0 bases. Germline CDR1 reads SNHLY; CDR2 reads FYNNEI. Here the CDR3 reads CASSIGDRDSYEQYF. The CDR3 coding sequence is TGTGCCAGCAGTATTGGGGACAGGGACTCCTACGAGCAGTACTTC.

Only one count was recorded for this clone. The chain carries TRBV7-2 and TRBJ2-2; no firm D call. This CDR3 has 14 residues. In germline, CDR1 is SGHTA, CDR2 FQGNSA. V was shortened by 2 bases and J by 3 bases, with 7 bases between the two germline ends. The CDR3 coding sequence is TGTGCCAGCAGCTTATTGGGTTACACCGGGGAGCTGTTTTTT. This encodes CASSLLGYTGELFF.

This clone has a handful of counts. The rearrangement links TRBV20-1 to TRBJ1-1; no definite D call. Germline CDR1 DFQATT, CDR2 SNEGSKA (reference sequence). CDR3 length: 11 residues. The CDR3: CSSVVNTEAFF. As DNA, the CDR3 is TGCAGCAGTGTAGTGAACACTGAAGCTTTCTTT.

The sample holds a few counts of this clone. The junction differs from germline at one of its ends, possibly a read error. This chain uses TRBV3-1 (or the pseudogene TRBV3-2) with TRBJ1-6; 9 nucleotides agree with TRBD1. The CDR3 covers 16 residues. The germline gives CDR1 LGHDT, CDR2 YNNKEL (reference sequence). In DNA form, the CDR3 reads TGTGCCACCAGCGTGGGACAGGGAGTCTATAATTCACCCCTCCACTTT. Protein sequence: CATSVGQGVYNSPLHF.

The rearrangement links TRBV4-3 to TRBJ2-1; a weak D match, TRBD1 (6 bases). The ends were cut back, 1 base at V and 1 base at J, with 17 bases in the middle. The CDR3 extends over 18 amino acids. Looked up from germline, CDR1 is LGHNA and CDR2 is YSLEER. The CDR3 is CASSQGRPLGQSYNEQFF. CDR3 DNA: TGCGCCAGCAGCCAAGGTCGCCCCCTAGGACAGTCCTACAATGAGCAGTTCTTC.

V and J are TRBV6-5 and TRBJ2-1; 10 bases line up with TRBD1. V gave up 6 bases and J gave up 3 bases; unmatched junction bases: 2. CDR3 size: 14 residues. Germline assignment: CDR1 MNHEY and CDR2 SVGAGI. The CDR3 sequence is CASRGTGDYNEQFF. DNA of the CDR3: TGTGCCAGCAGAGGGACAGGGGACTACAATGAGCAGTTCTTC.

In this sample, this clone turned up a few times. The V gene is TRBV19, the J gene TRBJ1-5; D is perhaps TRBD1 (5 bases). Germline values: CDR1 LNHDA, CDR2 SQIVND (reference sequence). V lost 4 bases to trimming and J lost 2 bases, with 12 bases between them. The CDR3 covers 15 residues. The CDR3 region is CASSKRGAGNQPQHF. In DNA form, the CDR3 reads TGTGCCAGTAGTAAGCGAGGGGCGGGCAATCAGCCCCAGCATTTT.

The chain links TRBV19 to TRBJ1-3; D is undetermined. CDR1 and CDR2 from the germline V gene are LNHDA and SQIVND (reference sequence). Between the trimmed V and J ends, which lost 1 base and 7 bases, there was a span of 11 bases. This CDR3 has 14 residues. CDR3 DNA: TGTGCCAGTAGTATAGGGGCCCGAGGGAACACCATATATTTT. Translation gives CASSIGARGNTIYF.

As DNA, the CDR3 is TGTGCCAGTAGTATAGGAACTGTGGGTGAAGCTTTCTTT. The encoded protein is CASSIGTVGEAFF. The chain employs TRBV19 and TRBJ1-1; D gene unclear. CDR3 size: 13 residues. The V gene's germline CDR1 is LNHDA and CDR2 SQIVND (reference sequence). With 1 base removed from V and 7 bases from J, the gap between germline ends came to 10 bases.

This rearrangement joins TRBV5-1 to TRBJ2-1, with TRBD2 identical over 7 bases. Trimming took 0 bases from V and 6 from J; bases not matched to a gene: 9. Germline CDR1 and CDR2: SGHRS and YFSETQ. The CDR3 extends over 16 amino acids. The chain's CDR3 is CASSLVPLAKSNEQFF. The CDR3 coding sequence is TGCGCCAGCAGCTTGGTTCCACTAGCGAAGAGCAATGAGCAGTTCTTC.

The chain combines TRBV11-2 with TRBJ2-1; no definite D call. The germline V gene encodes CDR1 SGHAT and CDR2 FQNNGV. The length of the CDR3 is 15 residues. V was cut by 7 bases and J by 3 bases, with 16 bases left in between. In DNA, the CDR3 is TGTGCCAGCACCCCCCAGTCGGGTCACTACAATGAGCAGTTCTTC. Its protein is CASTPQSGHYNEQFF.

This clone has a handful of counts. The chain employs TRBV18 and TRBJ1-1, with 7 nucleotides matching TRBD1. The germline CDR1 and CDR2 sequences are KGHSH and LQKENI. The ends lost 1 base at V and 1 base at J; junction bases unmatched: 3. The CDR3 is made up of 15 amino acids. The CDR3 DNA reads TGTGCCAGCTCACCACAGGGGGCCGGGAACACTGAAGCTTTCTTT. It translates to CASSPQGAGNTEAFF.

This chain connects TRBV29-1 to TRBJ1-1; D not certain. The germline gives CDR1 SQVTM, CDR2 ANQGSEA. This CDR3 contains 12 residues. Trimming left V 6 bases short and J 0 bases short, with 8 bases between. CDR3 bases: TGCAGCGTCGGCGAGATGAACACTGAAGCTTTCTTT. Translated, it gives CSVGEMNTEAFF. The whole variable domain, filled in from reference TRBV29-1 and TRBJ1-1, reads SAVISQKPSRDICQRGTSLTIQCQVDSQVTMMFWYRQQPGQSLTLIATANQGSEATYESGFVIDKFPISRPNLTFSTLTVSNMSPEDSSIYLCSVGEMNTEAFFGQGTRLTVV.

This chain links TRBV6-5 with TRBJ1-5; D may be TRBD1 (5 bases). Trimming removed 0 bases from V and 7 bases from J, with 13 bases in between. Germline V gene lookup returns CDR1 MNHEY and CDR2 SVGAGI. The CDR3 has 15 amino acids. CDR3 residues: CASSYSRGAGQPQHF. The CDR3 DNA is TGTGCCAGCAGTTACTCTCGAGGGGCTGGGCAGCCCCAGCATTTT.

V and J are TRBV3-1 (or the pseudogene TRBV3-2) and TRBJ2-2, with 11 bases matching TRBD2. J gave up 7 bases and V 4 bases, and 8 bases lay outside the gene matches. The CDR3 sequence is 16 residues long. Looked up from germline, CDR1 is LGHDT and CDR2 is YNNKEL (reference sequence). The CDR3 nucleotides read TGTGCCAGCAGCCGCACTAGCGGGAGTATGGGCGGGGAGCTGTTTTTT. The encoded protein is CASSRTSGSMGGELFF.

The chain couples TRBV5-4 to TRBJ1-1; no definite D call. The CDR3 covers 15 residues. Trimming pared 0 bases from V and 0 bases from J, leaving 9 bases between. Germline lookup yields CDR1 SGHNT and CDR2 YYREEE (reference sequence). The CDR3, as DNA: TGTGCCAGCAGCTTGGTCGGTCCTCTGAACACTGAAGCTTTCTTT. It codes for CASSLVGPLNTEAFF. Together with reference TRBV5-4 and TRBJ1-1, the CDR3 gives the full variable domain: ETGVTQSPTHLIKTRGQQVTLRCSSQSGHNTVSWYQQALGQGPQFIFQYYREEENGRGNFPPRFSGLQFPNYSSELNVNALELDDSALYLCASSLVGPLNTEAFFGQGTRLTVV.

The V and J genes are TRBV5-5 and TRBJ2-7; 8 bases map to TRBD1. This CDR3 is built from 15 residues. J lost 3 bases, V lost 2 bases, and 7 bases had no gene match. Germline loops: CDR1 SGHKS, CDR2 YYEKEE (reference sequence). CDR3 coding DNA: TGTGCCAGCAGCTTCGGGGACAGGTTCAACTACGAGCAGTACTTC. This encodes CASSFGDRFNYEQYF.

This chain joins TRBV5-6 and TRBJ2-7, with TRBD2 matching 12 bases. V shed 0 bases and J 2 bases; nucleotides not matched to a gene: 9. The germline V gene has CDR1 SGHDT and CDR2 YYEEEE. This CDR3 spans 18 amino acids. The CDR3 bases are TGTGCCAGCAGCTTGGCCTACTGGACTAGCGGGGCCCCCTACGAGCAGTACTTC. Amino acids: CASSLAYWTSGAPYEQYF.

The J gene is TRBJ2-1, the V gene TRBV4-2; possible D gene TRBD2, 7 bases. V lost 2 bases and J lost 7, with 18 bases in between. Germline CDR1 is LGHNA and CDR2 is YNFKEQ. The CDR3 is 16 residues long. The CDR3: CASSQLAGAGANEQFF. As DNA, the CDR3 is TGTGCCAGCAGCCAACTGGCGGGGGCGGGGGCAAATGAGCAGTTCTTC.